This TCR beta chain was identified during a study of blood T cells in healthy people across ages. Study-wide results and limits: Significant beta diversity loss was already apparent by age approximately 38, declining roughly linearly.

A sample-barcoded 5' primer and a J-beta primer mix were used in a second PCR of roughly 7 to 11 cycles. Tagging of each cDNA molecule was performed by a template-switch adaptor with 12 random nucleotides. One entry per CDR3 protein results from TCRdb running MiXCR on the 5' RACE reads. The sample yields more than 700,000 distinct CDR3 sequences, less than 70% seen once. The CDR3 is 15 amino acids. CDR1 is DFQATT, CDR2 SNEGSKA, per germline (reference sequence). About this clonotype itself: Its antigen is unknown.

RNA extraction gave at least 6 micrograms of total RNA per sample. The receptor was isolated from a man older than 75 in good health. The rearrangement links TRBV20-1 to TRBJ2-5; D is unresolved. The DNA matches TRBJ2-7 better at its end, which makes the J call doubtful. The sequenced material came from blood. Here the CDR3 reads CSAQSRATSSYEQYF. The CDR3 nucleotides read TGCAGTGCGCAATCAAGAGCTACCAGCTCCTACGAGCAGTACTTC.